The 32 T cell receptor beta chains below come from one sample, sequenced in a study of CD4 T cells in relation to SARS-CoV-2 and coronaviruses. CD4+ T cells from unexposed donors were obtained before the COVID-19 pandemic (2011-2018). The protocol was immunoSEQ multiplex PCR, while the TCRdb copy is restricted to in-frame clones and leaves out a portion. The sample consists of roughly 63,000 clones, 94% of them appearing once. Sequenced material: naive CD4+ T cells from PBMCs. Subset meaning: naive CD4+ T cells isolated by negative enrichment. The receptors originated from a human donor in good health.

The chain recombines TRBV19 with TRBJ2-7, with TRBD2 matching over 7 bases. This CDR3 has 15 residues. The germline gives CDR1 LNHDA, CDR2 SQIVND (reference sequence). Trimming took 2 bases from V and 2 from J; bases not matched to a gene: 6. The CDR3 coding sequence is TGTGCCAGTAGTATAACTCTAGCGGATGCCTACGAGCAGTACTTC. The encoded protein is CASSITLADAYEQYF.

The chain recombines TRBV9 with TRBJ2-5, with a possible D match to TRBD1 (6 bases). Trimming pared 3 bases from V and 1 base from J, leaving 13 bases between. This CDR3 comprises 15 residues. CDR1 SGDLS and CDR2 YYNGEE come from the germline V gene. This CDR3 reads CASSAPGHPQETQYF. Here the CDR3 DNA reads TGTGCCAGCAGCGCACCGGGACACCCCCAAGAGACCCAGTACTTC.

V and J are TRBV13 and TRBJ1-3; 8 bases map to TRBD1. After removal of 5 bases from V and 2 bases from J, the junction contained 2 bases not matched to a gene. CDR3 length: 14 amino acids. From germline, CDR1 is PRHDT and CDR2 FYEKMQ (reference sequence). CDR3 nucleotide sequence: TGTGCCAGCAGCGAACAGGGGGCTGGAAACACCATATATTTT. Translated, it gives CASSEQGAGNTIYF.

The CDR3 spells CASSLSAEAFF. CDR3 nucleotide sequence: TGTGCCAGCAGTTTGAGTGCTGAAGCTTTCTTT. The chain links TRBV12-3 or TRBV12-4 to TRBJ1-1; D is uncertain. This CDR3 contains 11 residues. V was trimmed by 3 bases and J by 6 bases, leaving 5 bases between them.

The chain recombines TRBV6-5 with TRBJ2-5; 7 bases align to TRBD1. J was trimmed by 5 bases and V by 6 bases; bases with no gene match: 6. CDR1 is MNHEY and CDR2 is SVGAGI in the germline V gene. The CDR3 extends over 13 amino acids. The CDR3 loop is CASRATGRETQYF. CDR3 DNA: TGTGCCAGCAGGGCGACAGGGCGGGAGACCCAGTACTTC.

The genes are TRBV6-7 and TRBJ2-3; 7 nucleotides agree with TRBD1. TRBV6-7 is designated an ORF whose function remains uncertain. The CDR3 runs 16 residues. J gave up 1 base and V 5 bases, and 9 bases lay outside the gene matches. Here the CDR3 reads CASSATGDARTDTQYF. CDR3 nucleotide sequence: TGTGCCAGCAGTGCCACAGGGGATGCCCGCACAGATACGCAGTATTTT.

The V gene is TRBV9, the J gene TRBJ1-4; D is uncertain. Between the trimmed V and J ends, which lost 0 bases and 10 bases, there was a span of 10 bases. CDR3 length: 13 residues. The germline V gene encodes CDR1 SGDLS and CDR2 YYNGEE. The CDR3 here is CASSVAGEGKLFF. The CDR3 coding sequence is TGTGCCAGCAGCGTAGCGGGAGAAGGAAAACTGTTTTTT. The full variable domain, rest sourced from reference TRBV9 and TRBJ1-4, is DSGVTQTPKHLITATGQRVTLRCSPRSGDLSVYWYQQSLDQGLQFLIQYYNGEERAKGNILERFSAQQFPDLHSELNLSSLELGDSALYFCASSVAGEGKLFFGSGTQLSVL.

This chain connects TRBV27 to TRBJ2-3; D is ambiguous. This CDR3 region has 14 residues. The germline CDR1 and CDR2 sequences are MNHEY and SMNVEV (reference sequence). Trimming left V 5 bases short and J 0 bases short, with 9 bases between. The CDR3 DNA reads TGTGCCAGCAGTCTAGGTTGGAGCACAGATACGCAGTATTTT. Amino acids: CASSLGWSTDTQYF.

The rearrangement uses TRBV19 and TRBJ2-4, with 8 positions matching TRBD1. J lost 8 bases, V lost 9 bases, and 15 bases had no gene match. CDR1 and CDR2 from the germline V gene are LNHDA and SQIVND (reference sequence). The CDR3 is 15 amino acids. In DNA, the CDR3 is TGTGCCAGCCAAAACCGTGGCAGGGGGCATGACATTCAGTACTTC. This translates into CASQNRGRGHDIQYF.

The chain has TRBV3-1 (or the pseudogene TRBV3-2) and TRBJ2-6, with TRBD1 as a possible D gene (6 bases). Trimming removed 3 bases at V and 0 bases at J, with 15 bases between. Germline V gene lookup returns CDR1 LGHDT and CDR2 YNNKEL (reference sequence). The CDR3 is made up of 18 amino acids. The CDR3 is CASSHTRGASSGANVLTF. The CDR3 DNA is TGTGCCAGCAGCCATACCAGGGGTGCGTCCTCTGGGGCCAACGTCCTGACTTTC.

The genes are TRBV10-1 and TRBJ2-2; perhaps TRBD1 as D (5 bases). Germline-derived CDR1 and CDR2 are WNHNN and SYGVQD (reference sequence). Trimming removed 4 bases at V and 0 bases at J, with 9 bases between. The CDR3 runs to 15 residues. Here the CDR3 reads CASSGTPSNTGELFF. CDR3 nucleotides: TGCGCCAGCAGTGGGACACCGTCGAACACCGGGGAGCTGTTTTTT.

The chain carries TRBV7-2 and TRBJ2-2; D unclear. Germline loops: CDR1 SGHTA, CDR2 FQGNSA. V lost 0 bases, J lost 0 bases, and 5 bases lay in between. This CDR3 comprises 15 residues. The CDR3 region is CASSLAHTNTGELFF. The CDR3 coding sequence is TGTGCCAGCAGCTTAGCCCATACGAACACCGGGGAGCTGTTTTTT.

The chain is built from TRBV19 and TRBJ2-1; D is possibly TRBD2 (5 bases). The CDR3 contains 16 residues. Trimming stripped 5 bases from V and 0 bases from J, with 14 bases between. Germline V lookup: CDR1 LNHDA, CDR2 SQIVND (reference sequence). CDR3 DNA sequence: TGTGCCAGTAGTTTCCGGACTTGGAGCTCCTACAATGAGCAGTTCTTC. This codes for CASSFRTWSSYNEQFF.

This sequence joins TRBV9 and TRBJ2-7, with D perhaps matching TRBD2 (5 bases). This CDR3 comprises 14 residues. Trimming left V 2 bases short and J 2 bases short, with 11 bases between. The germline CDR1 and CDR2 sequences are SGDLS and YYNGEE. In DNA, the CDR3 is TGTGCCAGCAGCGTGGACGGGAACCCCTACGAGCAGTACTTC. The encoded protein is CASSVDGNPYEQYF.

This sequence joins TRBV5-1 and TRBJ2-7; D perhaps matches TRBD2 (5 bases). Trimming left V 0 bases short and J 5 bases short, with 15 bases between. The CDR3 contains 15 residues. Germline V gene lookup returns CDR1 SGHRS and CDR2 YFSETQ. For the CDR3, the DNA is TGCGCCAGCAGCTTGGCGGGCGACTACCTCAACGAGCAGTACTTC. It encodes CASSLAGDYLNEQYF.

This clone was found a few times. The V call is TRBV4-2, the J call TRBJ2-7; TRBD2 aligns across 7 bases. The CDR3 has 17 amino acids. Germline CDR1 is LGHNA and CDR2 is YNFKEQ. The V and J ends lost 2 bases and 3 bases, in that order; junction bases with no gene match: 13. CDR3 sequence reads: CASSQLSRASGGYEQYF. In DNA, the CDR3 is TGTGCCAGCAGCCAATTAAGTAGGGCTAGCGGAGGCTACGAGCAGTACTTC.

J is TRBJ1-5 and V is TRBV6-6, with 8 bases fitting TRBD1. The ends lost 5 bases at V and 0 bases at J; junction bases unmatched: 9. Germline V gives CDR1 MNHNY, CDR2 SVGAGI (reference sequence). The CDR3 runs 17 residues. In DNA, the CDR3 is TGTGCCAGCAGTCCCAGGGACAGGCGATATAGCAATCAGCCCCAGCATTTT. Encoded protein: CASSPRDRRYSNQPQHF.

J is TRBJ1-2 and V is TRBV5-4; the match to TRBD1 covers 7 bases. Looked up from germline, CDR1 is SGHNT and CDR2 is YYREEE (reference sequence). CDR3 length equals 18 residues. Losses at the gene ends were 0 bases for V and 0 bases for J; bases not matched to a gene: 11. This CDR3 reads CASSLGSRTGGTNYGYTF. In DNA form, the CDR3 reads TGTGCCAGCAGCTTGGGATCCCGGACAGGAGGCACTAACTATGGCTACACCTTC.

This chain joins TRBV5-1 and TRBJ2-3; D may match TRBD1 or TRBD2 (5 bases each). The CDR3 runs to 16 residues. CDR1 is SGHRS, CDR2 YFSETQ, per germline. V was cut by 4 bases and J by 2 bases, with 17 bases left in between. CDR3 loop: CASSTGSGRSTDTQYF. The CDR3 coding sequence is TGCGCCAGCAGCACCGGGTCGGGGCGGTCCACAGATACGCAGTATTTT.

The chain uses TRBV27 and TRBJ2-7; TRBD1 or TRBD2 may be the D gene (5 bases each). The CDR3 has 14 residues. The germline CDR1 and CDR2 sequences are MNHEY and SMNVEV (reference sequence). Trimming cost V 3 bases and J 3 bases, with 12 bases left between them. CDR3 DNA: TGTGCCAGCAGTTTGGGGACGGAAAACTACGAGCAGTACTTC. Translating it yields CASSLGTENYEQYF.

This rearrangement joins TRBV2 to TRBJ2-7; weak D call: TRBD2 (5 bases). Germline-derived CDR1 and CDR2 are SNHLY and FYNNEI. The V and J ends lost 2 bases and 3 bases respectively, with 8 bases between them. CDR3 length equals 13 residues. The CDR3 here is CASSETGNYEQYF. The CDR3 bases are TGTGCCAGCAGTGAAACGGGGAACTACGAGCAGTACTTC. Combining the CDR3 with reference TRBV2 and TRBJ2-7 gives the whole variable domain EPEVTQTPSHQVTQMGQEVILRCVPISNHLYFYWYRQILGQKVEFLVSFYNNEISEKSEIFDDQFSVERPDGSNFTLKIRSTKLEDSAMYFCASSETGNYEQYFGPGTRLTVT.

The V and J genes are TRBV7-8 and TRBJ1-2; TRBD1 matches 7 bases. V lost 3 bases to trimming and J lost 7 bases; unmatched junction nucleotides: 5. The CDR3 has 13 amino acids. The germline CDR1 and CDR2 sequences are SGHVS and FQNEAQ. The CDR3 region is CASSLTGLSGYTF. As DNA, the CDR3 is TGTGCCAGCAGCTTGACAGGGTTAAGTGGCTACACCTTC. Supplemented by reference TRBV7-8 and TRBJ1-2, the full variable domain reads GAGVSQSPRYKVAKRGQDVALRCDPISGHVSLFWYQQALGQGPEFLTYFQNEAQLDKSGLPSDRFFAERPEGSVSTLKIQRTQQEDSAVYLCASSLTGLSGYTFGSGTRLTVV.

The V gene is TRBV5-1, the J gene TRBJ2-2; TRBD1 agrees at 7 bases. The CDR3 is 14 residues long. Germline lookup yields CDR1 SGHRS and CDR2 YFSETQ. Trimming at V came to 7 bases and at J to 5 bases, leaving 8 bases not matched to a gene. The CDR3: CASGDRESTGELFF. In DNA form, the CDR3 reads TGCGCCAGCGGAGACAGGGAAAGTACCGGGGAGCTGTTTTTT.

CDR3 in DNA: TGTGCCAGTAGTATCCAGGGGGTCTACTATGGCTACACCTTC. Its translation: CASSIQGVYYGYTF. The chain has TRBV19 and TRBJ1-2; 7 bases are a match to TRBD1. Losses at the gene ends were 3 bases for V and 3 bases for J; bases not matched to a gene: 4. Germline V gene sequence: CDR1 LNHDA, CDR2 SQIVND (reference sequence). The CDR3 extends over 14 amino acids.

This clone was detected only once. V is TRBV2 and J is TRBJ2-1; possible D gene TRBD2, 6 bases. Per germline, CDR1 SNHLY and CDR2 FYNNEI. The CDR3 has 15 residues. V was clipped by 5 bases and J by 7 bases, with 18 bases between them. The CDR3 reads CASSPRLALSNEQFF. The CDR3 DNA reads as TGTGCCAGCAGTCCCCGGCTAGCGCTTTCTAATGAGCAGTTCTTC.

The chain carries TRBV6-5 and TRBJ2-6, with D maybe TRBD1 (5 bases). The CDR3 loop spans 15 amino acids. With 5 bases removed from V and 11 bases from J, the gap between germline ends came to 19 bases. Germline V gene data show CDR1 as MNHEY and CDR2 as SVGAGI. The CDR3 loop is CASSPLKGLADVLTF. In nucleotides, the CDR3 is TGTGCCAGCAGTCCATTAAAGGGGTTAGCTGACGTCCTGACTTTC.

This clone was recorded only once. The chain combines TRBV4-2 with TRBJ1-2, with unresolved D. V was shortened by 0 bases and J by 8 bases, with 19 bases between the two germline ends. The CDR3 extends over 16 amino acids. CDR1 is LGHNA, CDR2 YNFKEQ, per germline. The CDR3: CASSQDHNWETRGYTF. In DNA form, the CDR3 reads TGTGCCAGCAGCCAAGATCATAATTGGGAGACGCGCGGCTACACCTTC.

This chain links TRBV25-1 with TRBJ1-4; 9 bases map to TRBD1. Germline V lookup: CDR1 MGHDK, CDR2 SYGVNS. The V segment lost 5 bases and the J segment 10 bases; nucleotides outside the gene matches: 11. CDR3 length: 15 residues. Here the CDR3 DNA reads TGTGCCAGCAGTTACACCGGGACAGGGTCAGCAAAACTGTTTTTT. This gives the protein CASSYTGTGSAKLFF.

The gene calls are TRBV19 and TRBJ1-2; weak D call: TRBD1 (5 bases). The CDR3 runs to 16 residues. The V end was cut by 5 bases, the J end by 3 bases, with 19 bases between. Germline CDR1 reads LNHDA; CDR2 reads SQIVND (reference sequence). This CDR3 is CASSPVGGSSDYGYTF. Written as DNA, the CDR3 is TGTGCCAGTAGTCCAGTTGGGGGGTCTTCTGACTATGGCTACACCTTC.

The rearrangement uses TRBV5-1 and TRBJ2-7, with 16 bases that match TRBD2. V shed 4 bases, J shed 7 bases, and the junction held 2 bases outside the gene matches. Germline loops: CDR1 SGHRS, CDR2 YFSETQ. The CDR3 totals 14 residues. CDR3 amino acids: CASSPGLAGGEQYF. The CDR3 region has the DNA TGCGCCAGCAGCCCGGGACTAGCGGGAGGGGAGCAGTACTTC.

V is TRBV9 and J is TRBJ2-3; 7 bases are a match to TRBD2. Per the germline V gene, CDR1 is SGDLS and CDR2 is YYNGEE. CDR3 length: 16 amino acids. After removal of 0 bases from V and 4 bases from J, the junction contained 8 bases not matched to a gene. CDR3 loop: CASSVGLREWSDTQYF. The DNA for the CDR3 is TGTGCCAGCAGCGTAGGTCTGCGGGAGTGGTCAGATACGCAGTATTTT.

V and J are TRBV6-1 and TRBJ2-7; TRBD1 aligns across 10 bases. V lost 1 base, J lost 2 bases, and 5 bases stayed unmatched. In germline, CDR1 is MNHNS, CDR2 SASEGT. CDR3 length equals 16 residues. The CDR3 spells CASSEDGGQGAYEQYF. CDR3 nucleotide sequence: TGTGCCAGCAGTGAAGATGGCGGACAGGGGGCCTACGAGCAGTACTTC.